This T cell receptor (beta chain) is from a study of molecular identifiers for immune sequencing clone quantification. Study conclusions and caveats: Detection of one spiked Jurkat cell's TCR RNA reportedly worked in more than 850,000 naive cells.

MiXCR, applied by TCRdb to the PCR reads, yields one record per CDR3 protein. The data contain fewer than 350,000 distinct CDR3 sequences, roughly 24% of them singletons. Libraries for naive CD8 T cells, which were made from approximately 20,000 to 1,000,000 sorted cells, drew on 10%, 30% or 50% of the RNA. The CDR3 runs to 15 residues. V was cut by 0 bases and J by 2 bases, with 9 bases left in between. Germline V gives CDR1 SGDLS, CDR2 YYNGEE. This clonotype was picked up many times. The antigen remains unidentified. Sequenced: naive CD8+ T cells from blood, with Jurkat cell RNA spiked in. This sample's subset: FACS-sorted CD8+CD4-CCR7+CD45RA+ naive T cells. The rearrangement uses TRBV9 and TRBJ1-3, with D unclear. The clonotype originates from a human donor in good health. Some libraries in this study had Jurkat cell RNA spiked in. In nucleotides, the CDR3 is TGTGCCAGCAGCGTAGCTTACAGCACTGGAAACACCATATATTTT. Protein product: CASSVAYSTGNTIYF.